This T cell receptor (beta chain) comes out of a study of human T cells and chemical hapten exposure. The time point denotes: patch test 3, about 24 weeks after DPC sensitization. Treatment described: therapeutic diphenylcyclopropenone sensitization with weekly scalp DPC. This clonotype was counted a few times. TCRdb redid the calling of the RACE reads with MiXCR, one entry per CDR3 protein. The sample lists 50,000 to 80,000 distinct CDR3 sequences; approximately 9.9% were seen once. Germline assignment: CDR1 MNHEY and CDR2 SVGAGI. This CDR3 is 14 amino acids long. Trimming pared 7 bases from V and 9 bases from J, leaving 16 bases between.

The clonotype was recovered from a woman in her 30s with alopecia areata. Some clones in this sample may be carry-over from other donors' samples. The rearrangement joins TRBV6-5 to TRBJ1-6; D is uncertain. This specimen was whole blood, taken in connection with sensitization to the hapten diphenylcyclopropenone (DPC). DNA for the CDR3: TGTGCCAGCACCCGAGACCCAACGGGTTCACCCCTCCACTTT. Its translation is CASTRDPTGSPLHF.